Shown below are 30 T cell receptor beta chains from a single sample sequenced in a study of cytomegalovirus exposure and HLA in healthy donors. The PCR ran on 60 Vbeta and 13 Jbeta primers. Some clones are missing from TCRdb's copy, which holds only in-frame ones; the method was immunoSEQ multiplex PCR. The sample contains roughly 200,000 clones, roughly four fifths of which appear only once. Input material: PBMCs. These receptors were obtained from a male donor in good health and CMV-seronegative.

The CDR3, as DNA: TGTGCCAGCGCCAGGACAGGTGCCCCTTTGAACACTGAAGCTTTCTTT. Translating gives CASARTGAPLNTEAFF. The chain joins TRBV7-6 to TRBJ1-1; 7 positions agree with TRBD1. The length of the CDR3 is 16 residues. Germline V lookup: CDR1 SGHVS, CDR2 FNYEAQ. Trimming cost V 8 bases and J 0 bases; bases outside gene matches: 12. The full variable domain, rest sourced from reference TRBV7-6 and TRBJ1-1, is GAGVSQSPRYKVTKRGQDVALRCDPISGHVSLYWYRQALGQGPEFLTYFNYEAQQDKSGLPNDRFSAERPEGSISTLTIQRTEQRDSAMYRCASARTGAPLNTEAFFGQGTRLTVV.

This clone was counted between two and nine times. The V gene is TRBV6-1, the J gene TRBJ1-3; D gene ambiguous. V gave up 6 bases and J gave up 0 bases, with 6 bases separating them. The germline V gene has CDR1 MNHNS and CDR2 SASEGT. The CDR3 extends over 13 amino acids. In nucleotides, the CDR3 is TGTGCCAGCAGGCCAGGCTCTGGAAACACCATATATTTT. This codes for CASRPGSGNTIYF.

The genes are TRBV29-1 and TRBJ2-7, with a tentative D call TRBD1 (6 bases). The CDR3 totals 13 residues. Deletions cut 5 bases from V and 3 bases from J, with 14 bases between. CDR1 and CDR2 (germline): SQVTM, ANQGSEA. This chain's CDR3 is CSVIQGRLYEQYF. The CDR3 coding sequence is TGCAGCGTTATACAGGGAAGACTCTACGAGCAGTACTTC.

This clone was picked up a small number of times. The rearrangement joins TRBV15 to TRBJ1-1; D uncertain. Trimming took off 1 base at V and 2 bases at J, with 17 bases between the two ends. CDR1 is LNHNV and CDR2 is YYDKDF in the germline V gene (reference sequence). This CDR3 is 17 amino acids long. The CDR3 spells CATSRGTTGLRNTEAFF. The CDR3 DNA sequence: TGTGCCACCAGCAGAGGCACAACGGGTCTACGAAACACTGAAGCTTTCTTT.

This clone was seen a few times. The rearrangement joins TRBV6-5 to TRBJ1-5; 7 bases are shared with TRBD1. The CDR3 is 15 amino acids. In germline, CDR1 is MNHEY, CDR2 SVGAGI. Trimming removed 6 bases from V and 1 base from J; junction bases left unmatched: 6. The CDR3 nucleotides are TGTGCCAGCAGGACACAGGGGTCGAGCAATCAGCCCCAGCATTTT. This encodes CASRTQGSSNQPQHF.

This clone was counted a few times. J is TRBJ2-5 and V is TRBV2; D perhaps matches TRBD1 (5 bases). Germline V lookup: CDR1 SNHLY, CDR2 FYNNEI. The CDR3 is 15 amino acids. V was pared by 4 bases and J by 0 bases, with 12 bases between. The CDR3 here is CASSAQGHNQETQYF. The CDR3 nucleotides read TGTGCCAGCAGTGCGCAGGGCCACAACCAAGAGACCCAGTACTTC.

This chain uses TRBV4-1 with TRBJ2-7; TRBD2 agrees at 7 bases. V trimming: 0 bases; J trimming: 3 bases; junction bases outside the gene matches: 2. Looked up from germline, CDR1 is MGHRA and CDR2 is YSYEKL. The CDR3 sequence is 14 residues long. CDR3 residues: CASSQEGGVYEQYF. The CDR3 DNA sequence: TGCGCCAGCAGCCAAGAGGGAGGGGTCTACGAGCAGTACTTC.

This sequence joins TRBV5-1 and TRBJ1-1; D may be TRBD1 (6 bases). This CDR3 has 14 amino acids. CDR1 and CDR2 (germline): SGHRS, YFSETQ. V gave up 3 bases and J gave up 7 bases, with 16 bases separating them. CDR3 sequence: CASSYRERTLEAFF. The DNA for the CDR3 is TGCGCCAGCAGCTACAGGGAACGCACCCTTGAAGCTTTCTTT.

The chain is built from TRBV6-5 and TRBJ2-3; TRBD2 is a possible D gene (6 bases). Germline CDR1 reads MNHEY; CDR2 reads SVGAGI. The CDR3 length is 16 residues. The ends were cut back, 4 bases at V and 0 bases at J, with 14 bases in the middle. The chain's CDR3 is CASSFTTRASTDTQYF. CDR3 in DNA: TGTGCCAGCAGTTTCACGACTAGGGCTAGCACAGATACGCAGTATTTT.

The rearrangement uses TRBV30 and TRBJ1-3, with TRBD1 matching over 7 bases. Trimming cost V 3 bases and J 0 bases; bases outside gene matches: 2. This CDR3 has 14 amino acids. CDR1 and CDR2 (germline): GTSNPN, SVGIG (reference sequence). The CDR3 sequence: CAWRGQFSGNTIYF. Here the CDR3 DNA reads TGTGCCTGGAGGGGACAGTTCTCTGGAAACACCATATATTTT.

The V and J genes are TRBV30 and TRBJ2-3; possible D gene TRBD1, 5 bases. This CDR3 is 14 amino acids long. Germline lookup yields CDR1 GTSNPN and CDR2 SVGIG (reference sequence). The V and J ends lost 1 base and 1 base respectively, with 9 bases between them. The CDR3 region has the DNA TGTGCCTGGAGTGCAGGGTCGGGCACAGATACGCAGTATTTT. Translation: CAWSAGSGTDTQYF.

This chain links TRBV14 with TRBJ2-7; TRBD2 matches at 11 bases. The J segment lost 5 bases and the V segment lost 4 bases, leaving 4 bases of the junction unmatched. CDR3 length: 14 amino acids. Germline CDR1 and CDR2: SGHDN and FVKESK. CDR3 amino acids: CASSPLAGVNEQYF. The CDR3 DNA reads TGTGCCAGCAGCCCACTAGCGGGAGTCAACGAGCAGTACTTC.

V and J are TRBV7-3 and TRBJ2-1; weak D call: TRBD1 (7 bases). The CDR3 spans 15 residues. CDR1 SGHTA and CDR2 FQGTGA come from the germline V gene. Trimming removed 5 bases at V and 6 bases at J, with 17 bases between. The CDR3 here is CASSQGGARTNEQFF. The CDR3 bases are TGTGCCAGCAGCCAGGGGGGCGCCCGAACCAATGAGCAGTTCTTC.

This rearrangement joins TRBV30 to TRBJ2-7; 7 bases match TRBD1. There are 13 residues in the CDR3. Germline V gene data show CDR1 as GTSNPN and CDR2 as SVGIG (reference sequence). J lost 5 bases, V lost 1 base, and 5 bases had no gene match. The CDR3 region is CAWSEGAFHEQYF. The CDR3 region has the DNA TGTGCCTGGAGTGAGGGGGCCTTCCACGAGCAGTACTTC.

The rearrangement links TRBV4-2 to TRBJ2-1; 10 nucleotides match TRBD2. Germline V gives CDR1 LGHNA, CDR2 YNFKEQ. The CDR3 totals 17 residues. The trim removed 1 base at V and 6 bases at J, leaving 9 bases unmatched. CDR3 in DNA: TGTGCCAGCAGCCAAGTCAAATTGAGCGGGAGGGCCAATGAGCAGTTCTTC. As protein: CASSQVKLSGRANEQFF.

This chain connects TRBV27 to TRBJ1-2; no definite D call. The ends were cut back, 10 bases at V and 4 bases at J, with 13 bases in the middle. CDR3 length equals 12 residues. Germline CDR1 and CDR2: MNHEY and SMNVEV (reference sequence). The CDR3 nucleotides read TGTGCCACCTTCGAGGAACCCTATGGCTACACCTTC. The encoded protein is CATFEEPYGYTF.

J is TRBJ2-1 and V is TRBV28; 7 positions agree with TRBD2. This CDR3 region has 15 residues. The V segment lost 5 bases and the J segment 4 bases; nucleotides outside the gene matches: 8. Germline CDR1 is MDHEN and CDR2 is SYDVKM. The CDR3 here is CASSPAPGLYNEQFF. As DNA, the CDR3 is TGTGCCAGCAGTCCCGCTCCGGGACTATACAATGAGCAGTTCTTC. The full variable domain, with the rest looked up from reference TRBV28 and TRBJ2-1, is DVKVTQSSRYLVKRTGEKVFLECVQDMDHENMFWYRQDPGLGLRLIYFSYDVKMKEKGDIPEGYSVSREKKERFSLILESASTNQTSMYLCASSPAPGLYNEQFFGPGTRLTVL.

CDR3 DNA sequence: TGTGCCAGCAGTTACGACAGGTTGAATCAGCCCCAGCATTTT. Protein sequence: CASSYDRLNQPQHF. V usage is TRBV6-6 and J usage is TRBJ1-5, with a weak D call TRBD1 (6 bases). V lost 2 bases, J lost 4 bases, and 9 bases lay in between. The CDR3 consists of 14 residues. Germline CDR1 MNHNY, CDR2 SVGAGI (reference sequence).

The chain joins TRBV10-3 to TRBJ2-1; 15 nucleotides align to TRBD2. J was trimmed by 6 bases and V by 2 bases; bases with no gene match: 2. Germline CDR1 is ENHRY and CDR2 is SYGVKD. The CDR3 runs 16 residues. Written as DNA, the CDR3 is TGTGCCATCAGTGAGGGACTAGCGGGGGGGAGCAATGAGCAGTTCTTC. Protein product: CAISEGLAGGSNEQFF.

This chain uses TRBV30 with TRBJ2-7; TRBD2 matches 8 bases. CDR3 size: 14 residues. CDR1 GTSNPN and CDR2 SVGIG come from the germline V gene (reference sequence). V lost 3 bases, J lost 3 bases, and 7 bases stayed unmatched. CDR3 sequence: CAWSPGGLGYEQYF. Written as DNA, the CDR3 is TGTGCCTGGAGCCCCGGGGGACTAGGCTACGAGCAGTACTTC.

The genes are TRBV19 and TRBJ2-4, with a possible D match to TRBD2 (5 bases). Deletions cut 3 bases from V and 0 bases from J, with 15 bases between. Germline values: CDR1 LNHDA, CDR2 SQIVND (reference sequence). This CDR3 contains 17 residues. CDR3 protein: CASSIGRGLLAKNIQYF. CDR3 DNA: TGTGCCAGTAGTATTGGGAGAGGACTGCTAGCCAAAAACATTCAGTACTTC.

The genes are TRBV4-3 and TRBJ2-5; 10 nucleotides line up with TRBD1. With the DNA end fitting TRBJ2-7 better, the J assignment may be wrong. Germline V lookup: CDR1 LGHNA, CDR2 YSLEER. The CDR3 has 15 amino acids. The CDR3 sequence: CASSQEGTGVYEQYF. The CDR3 bases are TGCGCCAGCAGCCAAGAGGGGACAGGGGTTTACGAGCAGTACTTC.

The J gene is TRBJ2-3, the V gene TRBV28; 10 bases agree with TRBD2. Trimming cost V 1 base and J 2 bases; bases outside gene matches: 6. The CDR3 spans 17 residues. Germline V CDR1 and CDR2: MDHEN, SYDVKM. The CDR3 loop is CASSLLGLAGATDTQYF. In DNA form, the CDR3 reads TGTGCCAGCAGTTTATTGGGGCTAGCGGGAGCCACAGATACGCAGTATTTT. The variable domain in full, with the rest retrieved from reference TRBV28 and TRBJ2-3, is DVKVTQSSRYLVKRTGEKVFLECVQDMDHENMFWYRQDPGLGLRLIYFSYDVKMKEKGDIPEGYSVSREKKERFSLILESASTNQTSMYLCASSLLGLAGATDTQYFGPGTRLTVL.

The V gene is TRBV6-6, the J gene TRBJ2-1, with TRBD2 matching over 10 bases. The J segment lost 7 bases and the V segment lost 8 bases, leaving 11 bases of the junction unmatched. The CDR3 contains 15 residues. The germline CDR1 and CDR2 sequences are MNHNY and SVGAGI (reference sequence). CDR3 region: CASQGASGSLNEQFF. In DNA, the CDR3 is TGTGCCAGCCAGGGGGCTAGCGGGAGTCTGAATGAGCAGTTCTTC.

This clone is a singleton in its sample. This chain links TRBV5-5 with TRBJ2-3; tentatively, D is TRBD1 (6 bases). Per germline, CDR1 SGHKS and CDR2 YYEKEE (reference sequence). The CDR3 runs 17 residues. V gave up 0 bases and J gave up 4 bases, with 18 bases separating them. The CDR3, as DNA: TGTGCCAGCAGCTTGGCGACAGGTGGAACGGCCTCAGATACGCAGTATTTT. Residues: CASSLATGGTASDTQYF.

The chain joins TRBV7-9 to TRBJ2-5, with TRBD1 matching over 8 bases. Trimming removed 2 bases from V and 1 base from J; junction bases left unmatched: 0. Germline V gene data show CDR1 as SEHNR and CDR2 as FQNEAQ (reference sequence). This CDR3 comprises 14 residues. The CDR3, as DNA: TGTGCCAGCAGCTTAACAGGGGGCCAAGAGACCCAGTACTTC. Translated: CASSLTGGQETQYF.

This clone was seen a handful of times. The chain employs TRBV6-5 and TRBJ2-1; 7 nucleotides line up with TRBD2. Trimming removed 11 bases from V and 4 bases from J; junction bases left unmatched: 8. Per the germline V gene, CDR1 is MNHEY and CDR2 is SVGAGI. The CDR3 runs to 13 residues. The CDR3 loop reads CAAGSGQYNEQFF. The DNA of the CDR3 is TGTGCCGCCGGTAGCGGGCAATACAATGAGCAGTTCTTC.

As concerns this clone: At the DNA level, this CDR3 is encoded by other sequences in the same sample as well. V and J are TRBV5-1 and TRBJ1-1; D unresolved. Trimming took 0 bases from V and 5 from J, leaving 8 bases between them. The CDR3 consists of 13 residues. Germline CDR1 and CDR2: SGHRS and YFSETQ. CDR3 DNA sequence: TGCGCCAGCAGCTTGGGAGGAGGAACTGAAGCTTTCTTT. It encodes CASSLGGGTEAFF.

This rearrangement joins TRBV30 to TRBJ1-5; D ambiguous. Germline CDR1 reads GTSNPN; CDR2 reads SVGIG (reference sequence). Trimming shortened V by 1 base and J by 3 bases, and 19 bases separated the two germline ends. CDR3 length equals 17 residues. For the CDR3, the DNA is TGTGCCTGGAGTGAGCAACACGGGGTCCAAAACAATCAGCCCCAGCATTTT. Amino acids: CAWSEQHGVQNNQPQHF.

The chain joins TRBV4-1 to TRBJ2-3, with 8 bases lining up with TRBD2. Germline V gives CDR1 MGHRA, CDR2 YSYEKL. The V and J ends lost 1 base and 7 bases, in that order; junction bases with no gene match: 7. The CDR3 has 15 amino acids. The CDR3: CASSQARTSPHTQYF. DNA for the CDR3: TGCGCCAGCAGCCAAGCAAGGACTAGCCCTCATACGCAGTATTTT.